The clone carrying this TCR beta chain was counted between two and nine times. The target antigen is unknown. The data were taken from a study of T cell repertoires in cytomegalovirus infection. The study's findings and limits: The study found HLA-C-restricted CMV-specific TCR beta clonotypes dominating the ex vivo response.

TCRdb itself ran the reads through MiXCR, one entry per CDR3 protein. The repertoire has 600,000 to 700,000 distinct CDR3 sequences, around a third of them found once; the top ten carry 15% to 20%. CDR1 is SGHNT and CDR2 is YYREEE in the germline V gene (reference sequence). The ends were cut back, 4 bases at V and 7 bases at J, with 16 bases in the middle. CDR3 length: 14 residues. The chain uses TRBV5-4 and TRBJ2-3; a weak D match, TRBD2 (6 bases). The input for sequencing was cultured PBMCs, taken from culture after CMV antigen stimulation. The clonotype originates from a human donor in good health (CMV status not recorded). Some clones in this sample may be carry-over from other donors' samples. The CDR3 protein is CASSPPGEINTQYF. Here the CDR3 DNA reads TGTGCCAGCAGCCCCCCGGGGGAGATAAATACGCAGTATTTT. Filled out from reference TRBV5-4 and TRBJ2-3, the complete variable domain reads ETGVTQSPTHLIKTRGQQVTLRCSSQSGHNTVSWYQQALGQGPQFIFQYYREEENGRGNFPPRFSGLQFPNYSSELNVNALELDDSALYLCASSPPGEINTQYFGPGTRLTVL.